The 17 T cell receptor beta chains below come from one sample, sequenced in a study of blood T cell repertoires in COVID-19. Assay used: immunoSEQ multiplex PCR; TCRdb lists only in-frame clones, some missing. This sample has about 160,000 clones, with around 84% found just once. Sequenced material: PBMCs or T cells enriched from blood (not recorded which). All receptors come from a woman aged 50 to 60 who had recovered from COVID-19.

The chain carries TRBV27 and TRBJ2-7; TRBD2 matches 10 bases. J gave up 5 bases and V 4 bases, and 5 bases lay outside the gene matches. Looked up from germline, CDR1 is MNHEY and CDR2 is SMNVEV (reference sequence). The CDR3 contains 14 residues. CDR3 nucleotides: TGTGCCAGCAGTTCAGCGGGAGGGCCGCACGAGCAGTACTTC. Translating gives CASSSAGGPHEQYF.

This chain links TRBV9 with TRBJ2-3; TRBD2 matches 11 bases. The CDR3 length is 17 residues. The germline V gene encodes CDR1 SGDLS and CDR2 YYNGEE. J was trimmed by 3 bases and V by 0 bases; bases with no gene match: 6. The CDR3, as DNA: TGTGCCAGCAGCGTAGATGTGGGACTAGCGGTAACAGATACGCAGTATTTT. This gives the protein CASSVDVGLAVTDTQYF.

This chain uses TRBV5-1 with TRBJ2-7, with 8 positions matching TRBD1. The ends lost 0 bases at V and 5 bases at J; junction bases unmatched: 10. The CDR3 consists of 16 residues. Germline V gives CDR1 SGHRS, CDR2 YFSETQ. The CDR3 here is CASSLDGRGQVNEQYF. Here the CDR3 DNA reads TGCGCCAGCAGCTTGGATGGTAGGGGACAGGTCAACGAGCAGTACTTC. Supplemented by reference TRBV5-1 and TRBJ2-7, the full variable domain reads KAGVTQTPRYLIKTRGQQVTLSCSPISGHRSVSWYQQTPGQGLQFLFEYFSETQRNKGNFPGRFSGRQFSNSRSEMNVSTLELGDSALYLCASSLDGRGQVNEQYFGPGTRLTVT.

The chain uses TRBV5-1 and TRBJ2-3; TRBD2 might be the D (6 bases). This CDR3 has 14 amino acids. Germline V gene sequence: CDR1 SGHRS, CDR2 YFSETQ. The V end was cut by 1 base, the J end by 4 bases, with 10 bases between. The CDR3 reads CASSLLWGADTQYF. CDR3 coding DNA: TGCGCCAGCAGCTTGTTATGGGGGGCAGATACGCAGTATTTT. Filled out from reference TRBV5-1 and TRBJ2-3, the complete variable domain reads KAGVTQTPRYLIKTRGQQVTLSCSPISGHRSVSWYQQTPGQGLQFLFEYFSETQRNKGNFPGRFSGRQFSNSRSEMNVSTLELGDSALYLCASSLLWGADTQYFGPGTRLTVL.

The chain recombines TRBV11-3 with TRBJ2-1; no definite D call. Trimming shortened V by 7 bases and J by 4 bases, and 14 bases separated the two germline ends. This CDR3 is 14 amino acids long. The germline gives CDR1 SGHNT, CDR2 YENEEA. In nucleotides, the CDR3 is TGTGCCAGCAACCCGTCTGGCCGTTACAATGAGCAGTTCTTC. Residues: CASNPSGRYNEQFF. Based on the CDR3 plus reference TRBV11-3 and TRBJ2-1, the full variable domain is EAGVVQSPRYKIIEKKQPVAFWCNPISGHNTLYWYLQNLGQGPELLIRYENEEAVDDSQLPKDRFSAERLKGVDSTLKIQPAELGDSAVYLCASNPSGRYNEQFFGPGTRLTVL.

The rearrangement links TRBV4-2 to TRBJ2-3; 9 bases fit TRBD2. This CDR3 has 17 residues. V was clipped by 0 bases and J by 2 bases; unmatched bases: 6. Germline values: CDR1 LGHNA, CDR2 YNFKEQ. The CDR3 reads CASSQDIAGENTDTQYF. The DNA of the CDR3 is TGTGCCAGCAGCCAAGATATAGCGGGGGAAAACACAGATACGCAGTATTTT.

There are a few counts of this clone. The rearrangement uses TRBV3-1 (or the pseudogene TRBV3-2) and TRBJ2-5; D is uncertain. CDR3 length equals 12 residues. CDR1 and CDR2 from the germline V gene are LGHDT and YNNKEL (reference sequence). Trimming took 2 bases from V and 4 from J, leaving 5 bases between them. CDR3: CASSQFGETQYF. CDR3 nucleotide sequence: TGTGCCAGCAGCCAATTCGGAGAGACCCAGTACTTC.

The chain has TRBV4-3 and TRBJ1-4, with 10 bases aligning to TRBD1. CDR3 size: 15 residues. Per germline, CDR1 LGHNA and CDR2 YSLEER. V lost 3 bases and J lost 5; bases outside the gene matches: 3. Written as DNA, the CDR3 is TGCGCCAGCAGCCAGCCGGGACAGGGGAATGAAAAACTGTTTTTT. Amino acids: CASSQPGQGNEKLFF.

This chain uses TRBV4-3 with TRBJ2-7; TRBD2 agrees at 8 bases. The CDR3 totals 19 residues. V lost 3 bases and J lost 3; bases outside the gene matches: 19. Germline values: CDR1 LGHNA, CDR2 YSLEER. Here the CDR3 reads CASSHIFRASGRGDYEQYF. CDR3 DNA sequence: TGCGCCAGCAGCCATATATTTCGGGCTAGCGGGCGAGGGGACTACGAGCAGTACTTC.

This clone showed up just a few times. The gene calls are TRBV2 and TRBJ1-1; D is perhaps TRBD1 (5 bases). CDR1 and CDR2 from the germline V gene are SNHLY and FYNNEI. CDR3 length equals 14 residues. The germline V and J ends were trimmed by 1 base and 13 bases, with 19 bases remaining between them. CDR3 nucleotide sequence: TGTGCCAGCAGTGAAGTGGATAGGGCTGGGGGGGATTTCTTT. This gives the protein CASSEVDRAGGDFF.

The rearrangement links TRBV7-2 to TRBJ2-4; TRBD2 matches 7 bases. V was pared by 3 bases and J by 7 bases, with 6 bases of the junction left unmatched. The length of the CDR3 is 14 residues. Germline-derived CDR1 and CDR2 are SGHTA and FQGNSA. The CDR3 DNA sequence: TGTGCCAGCAGCTTCTCGGGGGGAGGGAACATTCAGTACTTC. This encodes CASSFSGGGNIQYF.

J is TRBJ1-1 and V is TRBV4-3, with a weak D call TRBD1 (6 bases). Germline V lookup: CDR1 LGHNA, CDR2 YSLEER. V gave up 3 bases and J gave up 4 bases, with 9 bases separating them. This CDR3 has 13 residues. The CDR3 is CASSQQGSTEAFF. The CDR3 nucleotides read TGCGCCAGCAGCCAGCAGGGGAGCACTGAAGCTTTCTTT.

The chain links TRBV6-5 to TRBJ2-1; TRBD1 matches at 7 bases. The germline CDR1 and CDR2 sequences are MNHEY and SVGAGI. Trimming cost V 6 bases and J 0 bases; bases outside gene matches: 5. The CDR3 contains 15 residues. CDR3 in amino acids: CASRPGQSSYNEQFF. The CDR3 DNA follows: TGTGCCAGCAGACCGGGACAGAGCTCCTACAATGAGCAGTTCTTC.

V is TRBV18 and J is TRBJ1-3, with a weak D call TRBD1 (6 bases). The CDR3 extends over 16 amino acids. Germline CDR1 KGHSH, CDR2 LQKENI. V was trimmed by 3 bases and J by 4 bases, leaving 16 bases between them. The CDR3 DNA is TGTGCCAGCTCACCCCTCACGACAGGCCCCGGAAACACCATATATTTT. Translation: CASSPLTTGPGNTIYF.

The CDR3 sequence: CASSVPLAGTNIQYF. The CDR3 DNA follows: TGTGCCAGCAGTGTTCCCCTAGCGGGAACGAACATTCAGTACTTC. This chain joins TRBV2 and TRBJ2-4, with TRBD2 identical over 9 bases. Germline assignment: CDR1 SNHLY and CDR2 FYNNEI. V lost 4 bases to trimming and J lost 7 bases; unmatched junction nucleotides: 8. The CDR3 contains 15 residues.

The rearrangement links TRBV5-4 to TRBJ2-7; 7 positions agree with TRBD1. V dropped 7 bases and J dropped 3; count of bases not matched to a gene: 4. The CDR3 has 12 amino acids. Germline CDR1 and CDR2: SGHNT and YYREEE (reference sequence). The CDR3 DNA reads TGTGCCAGCGGCCGGGACAGCTACGAGCAGTACTTC. Its translation is CASGRDSYEQYF.

This clone was seen once. The gene calls are TRBV28 and TRBJ1-5; no firm D call. CDR3 length equals 15 residues. Germline V lookup: CDR1 MDHEN, CDR2 SYDVKM. Trimming stripped 2 bases from V and 4 bases from J, with 12 bases between. The CDR3 region is CASSLISTGNQPQHF. The CDR3 region has the DNA TGTGCCAGCAGTTTAATCAGTACGGGGAATCAGCCCCAGCATTTT.